Below are 30 T cell receptor beta chains sequenced from a single sample in a study of T-cell memory formation after mild COVID-19. One entry per CDR3 protein results from TCRdb running MiXCR on the 5' RACE reads. The table lists 300,000 to 400,000 distinct CDR3 sequences, under 25% of them singletons, with approximately 13% in the top ten. The sequenced material came from PBMCs or a T cell subset sorted from them (not recorded which). The receptors derive from an adult woman who had mild COVID-19 (a few samples of this study predate the infection). Cell type and time point are not known.

The V gene is TRBV6-6, the J gene TRBJ1-1; 7 nucleotides match TRBD1. Germline CDR1 MNHNY, CDR2 SVGAGI (reference sequence). Trimming cost V 2 bases and J 6 bases; bases outside gene matches: 3. This CDR3 has 13 residues. CDR3 residues: CASSYRQGSEAFF. The CDR3 nucleotides are TGTGCCAGCAGTTACAGACAGGGATCTGAAGCTTTCTTT.

The chain uses TRBV5-1 and TRBJ1-1; D is ambiguous. V was trimmed by 5 bases and J by 0 bases, leaving 8 bases between them. Germline V gene data show CDR1 as SGHRS and CDR2 as YFSETQ. The CDR3 is made up of 13 amino acids. The CDR3: CASREEVNTEAFF. In DNA form, the CDR3 reads TGCGCCAGCAGGGAGGAGGTGAACACTGAAGCTTTCTTT.

The chain is built from TRBV20-1 and TRBJ2-1; D may be TRBD2 (6 bases). The CDR3 covers 15 residues. The V gene's germline CDR1 is DFQATT and CDR2 SNEGSKA (reference sequence). V was pared by 3 bases and J by 1 base, with 13 bases between. CDR3 amino acids: CSASGRDWSYNEQFF. DNA of the CDR3: TGCAGTGCTAGCGGGAGAGACTGGTCCTACAATGAGCAGTTCTTC.

The rearrangement uses TRBV4-2 and TRBJ2-1; tentatively, D is TRBD1 (5 bases). This CDR3 has 15 amino acids. The V and J ends lost 4 bases and 5 bases respectively, with 15 bases between them. Per germline, CDR1 LGHNA and CDR2 YNFKEQ. CDR3 DNA sequence: TGTGCCAGCAGCCCTCTTCGCCAGGGAAACAATGAGCAGTTCTTC. Translation gives CASSPLRQGNNEQFF.

This clonotype was recorded a few times. This chain joins TRBV18 and TRBJ1-3; tentative D call: TRBD1 (5 bases). Trimming left V 6 bases short and J 0 bases short, with 15 bases between. Germline V gene data show CDR1 as KGHSH and CDR2 as LQKENI. The CDR3 is made up of 16 amino acids. CDR3 coding DNA: TGTGCCAGCTCGCCCTTCGACAGTTCCTCTGGAAACACCATATATTTT. Protein sequence: CASSPFDSSSGNTIYF.

This clonotype was seen more than once but under ten times. The V gene is TRBV11-3, the J gene TRBJ2-2; 10 bases are a match to TRBD2. The CDR3 contains 15 residues. With V trimmed by 7 bases and J by 6 bases, 8 bases remained unmatched. The germline V gene has CDR1 SGHNT and CDR2 YENEEA. CDR3 in DNA: TGTGCCAGCATCCCACGAGCGGGAGGGCCCGGGGAGCTGTTTTTT. Translating it yields CASIPRAGGPGELFF.

V and J are TRBV11-2 and TRBJ2-2; 8 nucleotides match TRBD2. This CDR3 spans 16 amino acids. CDR1 SGHAT and CDR2 FQNNGV come from the germline V gene. J lost 2 bases, V lost 5 bases, and 7 bases had no gene match. CDR3 nucleotides: TGTGCCAGCAGCCCAAGCGGGGGCCTAAACACCGGGGAGCTGTTTTTT. It encodes CASSPSGGLNTGELFF.

This clonotype was seen a handful of times. The chain couples TRBV5-4 to TRBJ2-6; TRBD2 is a possible D gene (5 bases). The V gene lost 4 bases and the J gene lost 0 bases, with 17 bases spanning the gap. Per the germline V gene, CDR1 is SGHNT and CDR2 is YYREEE (reference sequence). The CDR3 totals 18 residues. In DNA form, the CDR3 reads TGTGCCAGCAGCAACCCTCCCGGGGAAAGCTCTGGGGCCAACGTCCTGACTTTC. Translated, it gives CASSNPPGESSGANVLTF.

J is TRBJ2-1 and V is TRBV15; TRBD2 matches at 11 bases. Unmatched junction bases numbered 6, after V lost 0 bases and J lost 8 bases. The V gene's germline CDR1 is LNHNV and CDR2 YYDKDF (reference sequence). This CDR3 has 16 residues. The CDR3 sequence is CATSREATSGSHEQFF. The CDR3 nucleotides read TGTGCCACCAGCAGAGAGGCAACTAGCGGGAGCCATGAGCAGTTCTTC.

The gene calls are TRBV15 and TRBJ2-7, with TRBD1 as a possible D gene (7 bases). CDR3 length: 16 amino acids. Between the trimmed V and J ends, which lost 2 bases and 6 bases, there was a span of 20 bases. Germline CDR1 LNHNV, CDR2 YYDKDF (reference sequence). The CDR3: CATSRKGRAGGREQYF. In DNA, the CDR3 is TGTGCCACCAGCAGAAAAGGACGGGCAGGGGGGCGCGAGCAGTACTTC.

This clonotype rates as medium-sized. The genes are TRBV30 and TRBJ1-2, with 7 nucleotides matching TRBD1. The CDR3 length is 13 residues. J gave up 6 bases and V 2 bases, and 6 bases lay outside the gene matches. The germline V gene has CDR1 GTSNPN and CDR2 SVGIG (reference sequence). The CDR3 protein is CAWSQGGVDGYTF. CDR3 nucleotides: TGTGCCTGGAGTCAAGGGGGCGTCGATGGCTACACCTTC. Looking up the rest from reference TRBV30 and TRBJ1-2 gives the full variable domain: SQTIHQWPATLVQPVGSPLSLECTVEGTSNPNLYWYRQAAGRGLQLLFYSVGIGQISSEVPQNLSASRPQDRQFILSSKKLLLSDSGFYLCAWSQGGVDGYTFGSGTRLTVV.

The chain joins TRBV5-5 to TRBJ2-5, with 10 bases fitting TRBD1. V shed 3 bases and J 4 bases; nucleotides not matched to a gene: 0. From germline, CDR1 is SGHKS and CDR2 YYEKEE (reference sequence). There are 13 residues in the CDR3. This CDR3 reads CASSWTGGETQYF. For the CDR3, the DNA is TGTGCCAGCAGCTGGACAGGGGGAGAGACCCAGTACTTC.

This clonotype was found a few times. V usage is TRBV4-1 and J usage is TRBJ2-7; D not resolved. The CDR3 runs to 16 residues. Looked up from germline, CDR1 is MGHRA and CDR2 is YSYEKL. The germline V and J ends were trimmed by 0 bases and 0 bases, with 12 bases remaining between them. For the CDR3, the DNA is TGCGCCAGCAGCCAAGATTCTACTCTCCGCTCCTACGAGCAGTACTTC. Protein sequence: CASSQDSTLRSYEQYF.

V usage is TRBV7-3 and J usage is TRBJ1-2, with D unclear. Trimming removed 2 bases from V and 2 bases from J, with 9 bases in between. CDR1 and CDR2 from the germline V gene are SGHTA and FQGTGA. The length of the CDR3 is 14 residues. DNA for the CDR3: TGTGCCAGCAGCTTAGAGGTCGGGAACTATGGCTACACCTTC. Translating gives CASSLEVGNYGYTF.

V usage is TRBV5-1 and J usage is TRBJ2-7; D is unresolved. This CDR3 has 13 amino acids. V dropped 0 bases and J dropped 3 bases, with 7 bases sitting between them. In germline, CDR1 is SGHRS, CDR2 YFSETQ. CDR3 sequence: CASSLAGNYEQYF. The CDR3 DNA is TGCGCCAGCAGCTTGGCAGGAAACTACGAGCAGTACTTC.

This clonotype was seen only a few times. The chain employs TRBV7-9 and TRBJ2-2; the D is unclear. This CDR3 is 12 amino acids long. Germline V gene sequence: CDR1 SEHNR, CDR2 FQNEAQ (reference sequence). V gave up 9 bases and J gave up 1 base, with 6 bases separating them. The CDR3 here is CASTENTGELFF. CDR3 DNA: TGTGCCAGTACAGAGAACACCGGGGAGCTGTTTTTT.

The chain couples TRBV7-3 to TRBJ2-2; 8 bases align to TRBD2. V was clipped by 8 bases and J by 6 bases; unmatched bases: 11. The CDR3 extends over 15 amino acids. Per germline, CDR1 SGHTA and CDR2 FQGTGA. The CDR3 coding sequence is TGTGCCAGCCAAAGGCTAGCGGGCGGTCCCGGGGAGCTGTTTTTT. Protein sequence: CASQRLAGGPGELFF.

The table lists this clonotype with a few counts. The J gene is TRBJ2-5, the V gene TRBV20-1; 9 positions agree with TRBD2. There are 14 residues in the CDR3. Germline CDR1 and CDR2: DFQATT and SNEGSKA (reference sequence). Unmatched junction bases numbered 6, after V lost 3 bases and J lost 4 bases. This CDR3 reads CSASLAGSTETQYF. CDR3 sequence (DNA): TGCAGTGCTAGCCTAGCGGGGTCAACAGAGACCCAGTACTTC.

The chain combines TRBV5-6 with TRBJ2-3, with 10 bases matching TRBD2. CDR1 and CDR2 (germline): SGHDT, YYEEEE. The V segment lost 0 bases and the J segment 2 bases; nucleotides outside the gene matches: 6. CDR3 length: 17 residues. Here the CDR3 DNA reads TGTGCCAGCAGCTTGGCTGTACTAGCGGGGCCCACAGATACGCAGTATTTT. Amino acids: CASSLAVLAGPTDTQYF.

A few counts support this clonotype. This sequence joins TRBV27 and TRBJ2-1; D remains ambiguous. Looked up from germline, CDR1 is MNHEY and CDR2 is SMNVEV (reference sequence). This CDR3 region has 16 residues. The V end was cut by 1 base, the J end by 1 base, with 11 bases between. The CDR3 protein is CASSLWSGPSYNEQFF. CDR3 bases: TGTGCCAGCAGTTTATGGTCCGGGCCTTCCTACAATGAGCAGTTCTTC.

This chain connects TRBV24-1 to TRBJ2-1; D may correspond to TRBD1 or TRBD2 (6 bases each). V lost 0 bases and J lost 1, with 15 bases in between. The CDR3 loop spans 18 amino acids. Germline assignment: CDR1 KGHDR and CDR2 SFDVKD. The CDR3 here is CATSDLRVGGASYNEQFF. Here the CDR3 DNA reads TGTGCCACCAGTGATTTGCGGGTCGGGGGCGCGTCCTACAATGAGCAGTTCTTC.

This clonotype has only a few counts. The chain carries TRBV5-1 and TRBJ1-1, with D hard to call. With 1 base removed from V and 1 base from J, the gap between germline ends came to 14 bases. The CDR3 has 16 amino acids. Looked up from germline, CDR1 is SGHRS and CDR2 is YFSETQ. The CDR3, as DNA: TGCGCCAGCAGCTTGAGTCAAAGGGCATCGAACACTGAAGCTTTCTTT. Amino acids: CASSLSQRASNTEAFF.

This clonotype was counted between two and nine times. The chain links TRBV20-1 to TRBJ2-1; possibly TRBD2 for D (6 bases). In germline, CDR1 is DFQATT, CDR2 SNEGSKA (reference sequence). The CDR3 spans 14 residues. Trimming cost V 5 bases and J 3 bases, with 14 bases left between them. CDR3 bases: TGCAGTGCTCGTCGACTAGGGTTCTACAATGAGCAGTTCTTC. Translating gives CSARRLGFYNEQFF.

DNA of the CDR3: TGCGCCAGCAGCGGTGGGGTGGGGGCGACTGTTGAAGCTTTCTTT. Protein: CASSGGVGATVEAFF. The rearrangement joins TRBV5-1 to TRBJ1-1; perhaps TRBD1 as D (6 bases). Per the germline V gene, CDR1 is SGHRS and CDR2 is YFSETQ. Deletions cut 4 bases from V and 7 bases from J, with 20 bases between. The CDR3 loop spans 15 amino acids.

The chain couples TRBV4-3 to TRBJ2-3; 12 bases align to TRBD2. The ends lost 2 bases at V and 5 bases at J; junction bases unmatched: 5. Germline lookup yields CDR1 LGHNA and CDR2 YSLEER. This CDR3 is 16 amino acids long. The CDR3 region is CASSQSGLAGRDTQYF. CDR3 DNA: TGCGCCAGCAGCCAAAGTGGACTAGCGGGAAGAGATACGCAGTATTTT.

The table lists this clonotype with a few counts. The chain is built from TRBV12-5 and TRBJ2-3; 9 bases are shared with TRBD2. Germline loops: CDR1 LGHNT, CDR2 FRNRAP. V was pared by 1 base and J by 4 bases, with 6 bases of the junction left unmatched. The CDR3 extends over 16 amino acids. CDR3 region: CASGLAPSGNPDTQYF. DNA for the CDR3: TGTGCTAGTGGTTTGGCACCTAGCGGGAACCCAGATACGCAGTATTTT.

This chain links TRBV6-5 with TRBJ2-1; the D gene is possibly TRBD1 (5 bases). The germline CDR1 and CDR2 sequences are MNHEY and SVGAGI. Trimming stripped 2 bases from V and 5 bases from J, with 19 bases between. This CDR3 spans 17 amino acids. In DNA form, the CDR3 reads TGTGCCAGCAGTTACACCTCTGAAGGGGCATTGAACAATGAGCAGTTCTTC. Its protein is CASSYTSEGALNNEQFF.

The chain couples TRBV6-1 to TRBJ2-7; D not resolved. Germline CDR1 reads MNHNS; CDR2 reads SASEGT. Trimming removed 1 base at V and 3 bases at J, with 7 bases between. The CDR3 contains 13 residues. The CDR3: CASSEGGDYEQYF. The CDR3 coding sequence is TGTGCCAGCAGTGAAGGTGGCGACTACGAGCAGTACTTC.

This clonotype came up a few times. This chain links TRBV20-1 with TRBJ2-4; D ambiguous. Between the trimmed V and J ends, which lost 2 bases and 2 bases, there was a span of 7 bases. Germline values: CDR1 DFQATT, CDR2 SNEGSKA (reference sequence). The CDR3 has 13 residues. CDR3 nucleotide sequence: TGCAGTGCTAGATCCGTTACCAAAAACATTCAGTACTTC. This encodes CSARSVTKNIQYF.

In its sample, this clonotype was seen many times. The V and J genes are TRBV9 and TRBJ2-7; D ambiguous. V was pared by 7 bases and J by 0 bases, with 8 bases between. Germline assignment: CDR1 SGDLS and CDR2 YYNGEE. The CDR3 consists of 12 residues. CDR3 sequence reads: CASGPSSYEQYF. In DNA form, the CDR3 reads TGTGCCAGCGGGCCATCCTCCTACGAGCAGTACTTC.